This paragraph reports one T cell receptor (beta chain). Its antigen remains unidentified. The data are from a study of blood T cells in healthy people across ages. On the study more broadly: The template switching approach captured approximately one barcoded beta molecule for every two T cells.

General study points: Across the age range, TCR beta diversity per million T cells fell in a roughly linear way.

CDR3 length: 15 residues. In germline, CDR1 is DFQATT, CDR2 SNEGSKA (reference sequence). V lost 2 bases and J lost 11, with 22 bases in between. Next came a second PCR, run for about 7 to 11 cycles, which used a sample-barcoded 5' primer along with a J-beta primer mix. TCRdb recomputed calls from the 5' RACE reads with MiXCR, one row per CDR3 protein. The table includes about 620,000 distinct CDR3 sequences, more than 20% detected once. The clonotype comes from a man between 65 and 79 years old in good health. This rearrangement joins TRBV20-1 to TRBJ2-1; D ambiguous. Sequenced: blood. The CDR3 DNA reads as TGCAGTGCTAGACTACAACTTCGCCCTGTAGGTCAGCAGTTCTTC. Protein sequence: CSARLQLRPVGQQFF.